A selection of T cell receptor beta chains follows, all from one sample in a study of blood T cell repertoires in COVID-19. The assay was immunoSEQ multiplex PCR, and TCRdb's table has in-frame clones only and misses some. The table has about 150,000 clones, around nine tenths seen once. The specimen sequenced was peripheral blood. The receptors were sampled from an elderly woman with COVID-19, enrolled during active disease. Each CDR3 is given with its conserved first and last residue. Fields, in order: V gene, J gene, D gene, clone size, CDR3 DNA, CDR3 protein. D genes are given only for firm matches. The size entry is marked missing in some rows and otherwise reads once, few, many or a size class.

V gene: TRBV2; J gene: TRBJ1-5; D gene: .; clone size: .; CDR3 DNA: TGTGCCAGCAGTGAAGCCGGGTATGATCAGCCCCAGCATTTT; CDR3 protein: CASSEAGYDQPQHF
V gene: TRBV11-3; J gene: TRBJ1-2; D gene: .; clone size: .; CDR3 DNA: TGTGCCAGCAGCTCTAGGACAGCCACGGACCCTAACTATGGCTACACCTTC; CDR3 protein: CASSSRTATDPNYGYTF
V gene: TRBV28; J gene: TRBJ2-5; D gene: .; clone size: .; CDR3 DNA: TGTGCCAGCAGTCCGTCGGGGAGACAAGAGACCCAGTACTTC; CDR3 protein: CASSPSGRQETQYF
V gene: TRBV13; J gene: TRBJ2-1; D gene: .; clone size: .; CDR3 DNA: TGTGCCAGCACCGAATCGATGGGGGCAGCCTACAATGAGCAGTTCTTC; CDR3 protein: CASTESMGAAYNEQFF
V gene: TRBV4-1; J gene: TRBJ2-3; D gene: .; clone size: .; CDR3 DNA: TGCGCCAGCAGCCAAGGGGACTCAAGACGGACAGATACGCAGTATTTT; CDR3 protein: CASSQGDSRRTDTQYF
V gene: TRBV3-1/TRBV3-2; J gene: TRBJ2-3; D gene: TRBD2; clone size: .; CDR3 DNA: TGTGCCAGCAGCCAATTTGGTTCTAGCGGGAGCGTGTTAGGTTCGACAGATACGCAGTATTTT; CDR3 protein: CASSQFGSSGSVLGSTDTQYF
V gene: TRBV19; J gene: TRBJ2-2; D gene: .; clone size: .; CDR3 DNA: TGTGCCAGTATGCGACAGGCTTGGAGCACCGGGGAGCTGTTTTTT; CDR3 protein: CASMRQAWSTGELFF
V gene: TRBV25-1; J gene: TRBJ1-4; D gene: .; clone size: .; CDR3 DNA: TGTGCCAGCAGCGATCGGTTCGGTGAAAAACTGTTTTTT; CDR3 protein: CASSDRFGEKLFF
V gene: TRBV20-1; J gene: TRBJ1-6; D gene: TRBD1; clone size: .; CDR3 DNA: TGCAGTGCTAGTAGGACAGGGGGCAATAATTCACCCCTCCACTTT; CDR3 protein: CSASRTGGNNSPLHF
V gene: TRBV11-2; J gene: TRBJ1-2; D gene: .; clone size: .; CDR3 DNA: TGTGCCAGCAGCTTAGAGGGGGGGTCGAACTATGGCTACACCTTC; CDR3 protein: CASSLEGGSNYGYTF
V gene: TRBV6-5; J gene: TRBJ2-2; D gene: TRBD2; clone size: .; CDR3 DNA: TGTGCCAGCAGGATCCAAGCGGGAGTCACCGGGGAGCTGTTTTTT; CDR3 protein: CASRIQAGVTGELFF
V gene: TRBV4-3; J gene: TRBJ1-1; D gene: .; clone size: .; CDR3 DNA: TGCGCCAGCAGCCAAGATAGTGTATTGAACACTGAAGCTTTCTTT; CDR3 protein: CASSQDSVLNTEAFF
V gene: TRBV12-3/TRBV12-4; J gene: TRBJ1-1; D gene: TRBD1; clone size: few; CDR3 DNA: TGTGCCAGCAGTTCCCCCGGACAGGGGGTTTTT; CDR3 protein: CASSSPGQGVF
V gene: TRBV6-1; J gene: TRBJ1-1; D gene: .; clone size: few; CDR3 DNA: TGTGCCAGCAGTGAACAGGGATACGGTGAAGCTTTCTTT; CDR3 protein: CASSEQGYGEAFF
V gene: TRBV27; J gene: TRBJ2-7; D gene: .; clone size: .; CDR3 DNA: TGTGCCAGCCGGGGACATCGATACTCCTACGAGCAGTACTTC; CDR3 protein: CASRGHRYSYEQYF
V gene: TRBV3-1/TRBV3-2; J gene: TRBJ1-2; D gene: .; clone size: .; CDR3 DNA: TGTGCCAGCAGCCATGGAGGGAACGGCTACACCTTC; CDR3 protein: CASSHGGNGYTF
V gene: TRBV2; J gene: TRBJ2-5; D gene: .; clone size: .; CDR3 DNA: TGTGCCAGCGGGCGTAGTAAGACAGAGACCCAGTACTTC; CDR3 protein: CASGRSKTETQYF
V gene: TRBV29-1; J gene: TRBJ2-1; D gene: TRBD2; clone size: .; CDR3 DNA: TGCAGCGCCAAGGGACTAGCGGGAGCTAATGAGCAGTTCTTC; CDR3 protein: CSAKGLAGANEQFF
V gene: TRBV5-8; J gene: TRBJ1-2; D gene: .; clone size: .; CDR3 DNA: TGTGCCAGCAGCACTCGGCCGGGGGGCTACACCTTC; CDR3 protein: CASSTRPGGYTF
V gene: TRBV28; J gene: TRBJ2-4; D gene: TRBD2; clone size: once; CDR3 DNA: TGTGCCAGCAGCCCCCTAGCGGTTCTAGCCAAAAACATTCAGTACTTC; CDR3 protein: CASSPLAVLAKNIQYF
V gene: TRBV5-4; J gene: TRBJ2-3; D gene: TRBD2; clone size: .; CDR3 DNA: TGTGCCAGCAGCTTGGGGCGGGAGGTGACAGATACGCAGTATTTT; CDR3 protein: CASSLGREVTDTQYF
V gene: TRBV6-5; J gene: TRBJ2-7; D gene: TRBD2; clone size: .; CDR3 DNA: TGTGCCAGCGTCGGGAGCGGGAGCTACGAGCAGTACTTC; CDR3 protein: CASVGSGSYEQYF
V gene: TRBV12-3/TRBV12-4; J gene: TRBJ1-2; D gene: .; clone size: .; CDR3 DNA: TGTGCCAGCAGTCCCGACACCCGCCCGGGCTACACCTTC; CDR3 protein: CASSPDTRPGYTF
V gene: TRBV20-1; J gene: TRBJ2-2; D gene: .; clone size: .; CDR3 DNA: TGCAGTGCTAGTCGGGGCGGGGAGCTGTTTTTT; CDR3 protein: CSASRGGELFF
V gene: TRBV5-1; J gene: TRBJ2-7; D gene: .; clone size: .; CDR3 DNA: TGCGCCAGCAGGATGACAGAAAGCTACTACGAGCAGTACTTC; CDR3 protein: CASRMTESYYEQYF
V gene: TRBV28; J gene: TRBJ2-2; D gene: TRBD1; clone size: .; CDR3 DNA: TGTGCCAGCAGTCCGCCCGCGACAGGGGTCGCGAACACCGGGGAGCTGTTTTTT; CDR3 protein: CASSPPATGVANTGELFF
V gene: TRBV18; J gene: TRBJ2-2; D gene: TRBD2; clone size: .; CDR3 DNA: TGTGCCAGCTCACCAGGACTAGCGGGGCTGAACACCGGGGAGCTGTTTTTT; CDR3 protein: CASSPGLAGLNTGELFF
V gene: TRBV7-9; J gene: TRBJ2-7; D gene: .; clone size: .; CDR3 DNA: TGTGCCAGCAGCTCACAGGGTTACGAGCAGTACTTC; CDR3 protein: CASSSQGYEQYF
V gene: TRBV4-1; J gene: TRBJ2-5; D gene: .; clone size: .; CDR3 DNA: TGCGCCAGCAGCCAAACCGGGGTCCAAGAGACCCAGTACTTC; CDR3 protein: CASSQTGVQETQYF
V gene: TRBV7-3; J gene: TRBJ1-1; D gene: .; clone size: .; CDR3 DNA: TGTGCCAGCAGCCCCACCCCAGACAGGATGGGTGAAGCTTTCTTT; CDR3 protein: CASSPTPDRMGEAFF
V gene: TRBV11-2; J gene: TRBJ1-2; D gene: TRBD1; clone size: .; CDR3 DNA: TGTGCCAGCAGCCCCGGACAGGGGTACTATGGCTACACCTTC; CDR3 protein: CASSPGQGYYGYTF
V gene: TRBV28; J gene: TRBJ2-2; D gene: .; clone size: .; CDR3 DNA: TGTGCCAGCAGGAGGCCGAAAGCGGCGGGAACCGGGGAGCTGTTTTTT; CDR3 protein: CASRRPKAAGTGELFF
V gene: TRBV28; J gene: TRBJ2-2; D gene: TRBD2; clone size: .; CDR3 DNA: TGTGCCAGCTTCTTGGCTAGCGGGAGTCCCGGGGAGCTGTTTTTT; CDR3 protein: CASFLASGSPGELFF
V gene: TRBV4-2; J gene: TRBJ2-2; D gene: TRBD1; clone size: .; CDR3 DNA: TGTGCCAGCAGCCATCGGGACAGGGCAGTCGGGGAGCTGTTTTTT; CDR3 protein: CASSHRDRAVGELFF
V gene: TRBV19; J gene: TRBJ2-1; D gene: TRBD2; clone size: .; CDR3 DNA: TGTGCCAGTAGTATTTCAACTAGCGGGTTCAATGAGCAGTTCTTC; CDR3 protein: CASSISTSGFNEQFF
V gene: TRBV13; J gene: TRBJ2-7; D gene: TRBD2; clone size: once; CDR3 DNA: TGTGCCAGCAGCCTCATAGGGACTAGCGGTTCCTACGAGCAGTACTTC; CDR3 protein: CASSLIGTSGSYEQYF
V gene: TRBV2; J gene: TRBJ1-2; D gene: TRBD1; clone size: .; CDR3 DNA: TGTGCCAGCAGATACCCGGGACAGCGGCCCGCCTTC; CDR3 protein: CASRYPGQRPAF
V gene: TRBV28; J gene: TRBJ1-5; D gene: TRBD1; clone size: .; CDR3 DNA: TGTGCCAGCAGTTCCGGACAGGGGAGCAATCAGCCCCAGCATTTT; CDR3 protein: CASSSGQGSNQPQHF
V gene: TRBV6-5; J gene: TRBJ1-2; D gene: .; clone size: .; CDR3 DNA: TGTGCCAGCAGTCTTGGGCAGGGGTTCCCCTATGGCTACACCTTC; CDR3 protein: CASSLGQGFPYGYTF
V gene: TRBV10-3; J gene: TRBJ2-1; D gene: TRBD2; clone size: .; CDR3 DNA: TGTGCCATCAGTCTAGCGGGAGGGAACAATGAGCAGTTCTTC; CDR3 protein: CAISLAGGNNEQFF
V gene: TRBV28; J gene: TRBJ2-2; D gene: TRBD1; clone size: once; CDR3 DNA: TGTGCCAGCAGACGACGGGACAGGGGTAACACCGGGGAGCTGTTTTTT; CDR3 protein: CASRRRDRGNTGELFF
V gene: TRBV4-3; J gene: TRBJ2-2; D gene: .; clone size: .; CDR3 DNA: TGCGCCAGCAGCCAAGATGACAGGGAGGAAACCGGGGAGCTGTTTTTT; CDR3 protein: CASSQDDREETGELFF
V gene: TRBV18; J gene: TRBJ2-1; D gene: TRBD2; clone size: .; CDR3 DNA: TGTGCCAGCTCACCAGCGGGAGGAATCGATGAGCAGTTCTTC; CDR3 protein: CASSPAGGIDEQFF
V gene: TRBV2; J gene: TRBJ1-3; D gene: TRBD1; clone size: .; CDR3 DNA: TGTGCCAGCAGTGAGGACAGGACTGGAAACACCATATATTTT; CDR3 protein: CASSEDRTGNTIYF
V gene: TRBV6-5; J gene: TRBJ1-1; D gene: .; clone size: .; CDR3 DNA: TGTGCCAGCAGCGGAGTTAACACTGAAGCTTTCTTT; CDR3 protein: CASSGVNTEAFF
V gene: TRBV7-8; J gene: TRBJ1-3; D gene: TRBD1; clone size: .; CDR3 DNA: TGTGCCAGCAGCTTAGTGGGGACAGTGCTAAACACCATATATTTT; CDR3 protein: CASSLVGTVLNTIYF